This T cell receptor (beta chain) was captured in a study of T-cell reconstitution after alpha-beta-depleted transplantation in children (dated by TCRdb to 2015 to 2016). About the full investigation: Using TCR repertoire profiling, the study quantitatively followed how T-cell immune reconstitution unfolded in children after TCRalphabeta/CD19-depleted allogeneic hematopoietic cell transplantation. The research as a whole found: The high TCRbeta diversity at day 60 in some patients was ascribed to recipient T cells and intrathymic progenitors that had survived conditioning. Apparently early alphabetaT-cell count recovery about two months after transplant reportedly relied on only several hundred rapidly expanded clones derived from non-depleted graft cells. Over subsequent months, a decline in hyperexpanded clone frequencies was noted, and after one year, T-cell counts and TCRbeta diversity were mostly ascribed to newly produced T cells.

V is clipped by 8 bases and J by 0 bases, and the sequence between their germline boundaries is 6 bases long. Inclusive of the bounding cysteine and phenylalanine, the CDR3 is 12 residues long. Solely the CDR3 DNA is kept, with 36 bases framed from the first base. The treatment or condition label, as the study defines it: allogeneic hematopoietic cell transplantation with graft depleted of TCRalphabeta T cells and CD19 B cells. The transplant recipients were children given TCRalphabeta/CD19-depleted allogeneic hematopoietic cell grafts. This clonotype was counted ten times or more. Its antigen is unknown. Qualities for individual bases were not recorded, and no much larger clone is one base off. Libraries were made using PCR. The run used an Illumina HiSeq 2500. Molecular barcoding was employed in the preparation of TCR libraries, with unique molecular identifiers being used to normalize TCRbeta repertoire quantification. Clones were called with MiXCR by TCRdb after fastp trimmed the public reads at Q25, and only in-frame beta chains were retained. Each CDR3 protein gets just one entry, which takes the most common genes and DNA from the rows behind it. The sample includes about 210,000 distinct CDR3 sequences, with approximately 17% observed a single time. About 45% of the sample is taken by the ten largest.

This receptor was taken from a male patient between 2 and 15 years old who had a stem cell transplant for acute lymphoblastic leukemia, so the T cells may come from the graft donor. Recombination linked TRBV12-3 or TRBV12-4 to TRBJ2-3, with the D gene uncertain. The input for sequencing was PBMCs, mostly from graft donor cells, taken 360 days after TCRalphabeta/CD19-depleted stem cell transplant. This receptor carries the CDR3 CASSSSTDTQYF. The DNA sequence reads TGTGCCAGCTCGTCTAGCACAGATACGCAGTATTTT.